These T cell receptor beta chains were read from a single sample in a study of blood T cell repertoires in COVID-19. Data came from immunoSEQ multiplex PCR; TCRdb stores just in-frame clones and leaves some out. The repertoire consists of hundreds of thousands of clones, with 83% occurring once and the leading ten covering 2.5% to 3%. Input material: peripheral blood. These receptors were obtained from a woman in her 40s with active or convalescent COVID-19. CDR3s include the opening cysteine and the closing phenylalanine or tryptophan. The D gene is left open where the match is weak. Expanded clones are given a class, and other clones once, few, many or no size at all.

TRBD2 TRBJ2-1 TRBV3-1/TRBV3-2 - CASSRTSGGYNEQFF TGTGCCAGCAGCCGGACTAGCGGAGGGTACAATGAGCAGTTCTTC
- TRBJ2-7 TRBV30 - CAWRTGDSSYEQYF TGTGCCTGGAGAACTGGAGACAGTTCCTACGAGCAGTACTTC
TRBD2 TRBJ2-3 TRBV18 - CASSPTTGTSGGSSTDTQYF TGTGCCAGCTCACCTACCACCGGGACTAGCGGGGGGTCTAGCACAGATACGCAGTATTTT
- TRBJ1-5 TRBV28 - CASTGGNQPQHF TGTGCCAGCACCGGCGGTAATCAGCCCCAGCATTTT
- TRBJ1-1 TRBV3-1/TRBV3-2 few CASSQRRGRAEAFF TGTGCCAGCAGCCAAAGAAGAGGGCGGGCTGAAGCTTTCTTT
- TRBJ2-5 TRBV7-9 - CASSPRSGFTVETQYF TGTGCCAGCAGCCCCCGGTCGGGATTTACGGTTGAGACCCAGTACTTC
- TRBJ1-1 TRBV5-1 - CASSFLGGGFGTEAFF TGCGCCAGCAGCTTCCTTGGCGGGGGATTCGGCACTGAAGCTTTCTTT
- TRBJ1-1 TRBV29-1 - CSVCPLQGNTEAFF TGCAGCGTTTGCCCTCTTCAGGGGAACACTGAAGCTTTCTTT
TRBD2 TRBJ2-5 TRBV24-1 once CATSDREGGRETQYF TGTGCCACCAGTGACCGGGAGGGGGGAAGGGAGACCCAGTACTTC
- TRBJ2-3 TRBV4-3 - CASSRTPDTDTQYF TGCGCCAGCAGCAGGACACCAGACACAGATACGCAGTATTTT
TRBD1 TRBJ1-1 TRBV12-5 - CASVEGANTEAFF TGTGCTAGTGTCGAGGGGGCTAACACTGAAGCTTTCTTT
- TRBJ2-7 TRBV5-4 - CASSQSGHISYEQYF TGTGCCAGCAGCCAGTCGGGACATATCTCCTACGAGCAGTACTTC
- TRBJ1-2 TRBV7-2 - CASSLGGPLGRGYTF TGTGCCAGCAGCTTAGGGGGGCCCTTAGGTCGGGGCTACACCTTC
- TRBJ1-4 TRBV5-1 once CASSLQFPGTNEKLFF TGCGCCAGCAGCTTGCAGTTCCCGGGAACTAATGAAAAACTGTTTTTT
- TRBJ1-4 TRBV4-3 - CASSQDWGRTATNEKLFF TGCGCCAGCAGCCAAGATTGGGGGAGGACCGCAACTAATGAAAAACTGTTTTTT
- TRBJ1-5 TRBV10-3 few CAISGLLNQPQHF TGTGCCATCAGTGGGCTTCTTAATCAGCCCCAGCATTTT
- TRBJ1-1 TRBV20-1 - CSASTANTEAFF TGCAGTGCTAGTACAGCGAACACTGAAGCTTTCTTT
- TRBJ1-1 TRBV21-1 once CASSKGLAMNTEAFF TGTGCCAGCAGCAAAGGGTTGGCCATGAACACTGAAGCTTTCTTT
TRBD1 TRBJ1-1 TRBV2 once CASKQDRVDEAFF TGTGCCAGCAAACAGGACAGGGTAGACGAAGCTTTCTTT
- TRBJ1-1 TRBV6-1 - CASSDGGAYTEAFF TGTGCCAGCAGTGACGGGGGGGCCTACACTGAAGCTTTCTTT
- TRBJ1-4 TRBV7-2 - CASSFSQNGKLFF TGTGCCAGCAGCTTTTCTCAAAACGGAAAACTGTTTTTT
- TRBJ2-5 TRBV21-1 - CASSKSPDRDGGQETQYF TGTGCCAGCAGCAAATCCCCTGACAGGGATGGGGGCCAAGAGACCCAGTACTTC
- TRBJ2-7 TRBV5-1 - CASRTLLAPGQGEQYF TGCGCCAGCAGGACTCTCCTAGCGCCAGGGCAAGGGGAGCAGTACTTC
- TRBJ2-7 TRBV29-1 - CSYRENYEQYF TGCAGCTACAGGGAGAACTACGAGCAGTACTTC
- TRBJ1-2 TRBV19 few CATLPADRGYGYTF TGTGCCACCCTGCCCGCGGACCGGGGGTATGGCTACACCTTC
- TRBJ2-5 TRBV18 - CASSPGDGIQETQYF TGTGCCAGCTCACCAGGTGACGGGATACAAGAGACCCAGTACTTC
- TRBJ1-5 TRBV28 - CASLKLNQPQHF TGTGCCAGCCTAAAACTTAATCAGCCCCAGCATTTT